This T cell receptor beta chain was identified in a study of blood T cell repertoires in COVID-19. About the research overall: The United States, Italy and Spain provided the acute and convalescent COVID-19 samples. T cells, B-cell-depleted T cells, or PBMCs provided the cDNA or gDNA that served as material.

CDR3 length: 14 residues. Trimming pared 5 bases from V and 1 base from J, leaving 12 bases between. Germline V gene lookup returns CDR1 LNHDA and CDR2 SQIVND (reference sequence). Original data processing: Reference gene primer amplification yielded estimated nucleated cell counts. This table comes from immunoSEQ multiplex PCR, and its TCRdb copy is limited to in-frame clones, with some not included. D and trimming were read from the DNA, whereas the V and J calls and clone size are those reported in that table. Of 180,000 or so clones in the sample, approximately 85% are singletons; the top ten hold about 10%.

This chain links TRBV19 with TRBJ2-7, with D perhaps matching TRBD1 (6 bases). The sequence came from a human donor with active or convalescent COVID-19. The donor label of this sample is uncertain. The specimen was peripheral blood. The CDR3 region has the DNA TGTGCCAGTAGTGTCGGGACACCTTCCTACGAGCAGTACTTC. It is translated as CASSVGTPSYEQYF.